This T cell receptor beta chain was identified during a study of T cell responses to AZD1222 COVID-19 vaccine. The study's findings and limits: Just six people given AZD1222 tested seropositive at baseline. Reports say nearly half of spike-specific TCRs go after unmutated variant regions.

Germline CDR1 reads LGHDT; CDR2 reads YNNKEL (reference sequence). Deletions cut 8 bases from V and 0 bases from J, with 11 bases between. The CDR3 loop spans 14 amino acids. Measured with immunoSEQ multiplex PCR; TCRdb has only the in-frame clones, and not every one. The sample has 100,000 or so clones; nearly 90% are singletons. This clone has a single count. Its antigen remains unknown. Sequenced here: peripheral blood, sampled 28 days after the second AZD1222 dose. The receptor was derived from an adult who received the AZD1222 COVID-19 vaccine. The gene calls are TRBV3-1 (or the pseudogene TRBV3-2) and TRBJ2-1, with D perhaps TRBD1 or TRBD2 (5 bases each). CDR3 sequence: CASSGTHSYNEQFF. The DNA for the CDR3 is TGTGCCAGCTCAGGGACCCACTCCTACAATGAGCAGTTCTTC.